This T cell receptor beta chain was recorded in a study of breast tumors, draining lymph nodes, adjacent tissues. Study-wide points: Compared with basal-like, luminal-like tumors shared significantly more repertoire with nontumor tissue. The data were judged consistent with most tumor T cells coming from lymph node and expanding in tumor. Tumors had less TCR diversity than lymph nodes, more than nontumor tissue.

The lymph nodes were axillary draining lymph nodes from breast cancer patients. The table lists this clonotype with many counts. Its antigen is undetermined. TCRdb redid the calling of the multiplex PCR reads with MiXCR, one entry per CDR3 protein. The repertoire holds approximately 230,000 distinct CDR3 sequences, with less than 35% as singletons. V was shortened by 5 bases and J by 2 bases, with 11 bases between the two germline ends. In germline, CDR1 is SEHNR, CDR2 FQNEAQ (reference sequence). The CDR3 contains 14 residues. This TCR derives from a female donor with breast cancer. Some clones in this sample may be carry-over from other donors' samples. The sample consisted of axillary lymph node tissue. V and J are TRBV7-9 and TRBJ2-3; D possibly uses TRBD1 or TRBD2 (5 bases each). The CDR3 spells CASSPRGPTDTQYF. The CDR3 DNA sequence: TGTGCCAGCAGCCCTAGGGGACCCACAGATACGCAGTATTTT. Based on the CDR3 plus reference TRBV7-9 and TRBJ2-3, the full variable domain is DTGVSQNPRHKITKRGQNVTFRCDPISEHNRLYWYRQTLGQGPEFLTYFQNEAQLEKSRLLSDRFSAERPKGSFSTLEIQRTEQGDSAMYLCASSPRGPTDTQYFGPGTRLTVL.